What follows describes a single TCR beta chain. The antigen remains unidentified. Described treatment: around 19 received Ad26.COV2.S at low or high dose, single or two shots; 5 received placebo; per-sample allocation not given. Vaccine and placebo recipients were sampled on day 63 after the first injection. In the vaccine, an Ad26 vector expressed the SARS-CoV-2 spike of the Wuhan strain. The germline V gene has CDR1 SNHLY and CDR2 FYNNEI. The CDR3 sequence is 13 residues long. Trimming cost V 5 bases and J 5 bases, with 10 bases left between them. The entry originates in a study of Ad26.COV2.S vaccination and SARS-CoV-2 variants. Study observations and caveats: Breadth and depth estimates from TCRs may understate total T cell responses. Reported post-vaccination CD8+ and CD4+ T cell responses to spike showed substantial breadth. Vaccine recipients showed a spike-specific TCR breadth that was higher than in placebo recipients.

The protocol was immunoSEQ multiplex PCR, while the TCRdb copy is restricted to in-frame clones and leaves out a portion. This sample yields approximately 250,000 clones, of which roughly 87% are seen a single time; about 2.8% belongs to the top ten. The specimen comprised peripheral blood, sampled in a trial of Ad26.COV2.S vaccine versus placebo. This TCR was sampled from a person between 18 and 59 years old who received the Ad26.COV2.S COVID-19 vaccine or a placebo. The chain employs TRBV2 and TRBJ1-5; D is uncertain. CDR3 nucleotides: TGTGCCAGCAGTCCCTACAGTGATCAGCCCCAGCATTTT. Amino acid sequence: CASSPYSDQPQHF.